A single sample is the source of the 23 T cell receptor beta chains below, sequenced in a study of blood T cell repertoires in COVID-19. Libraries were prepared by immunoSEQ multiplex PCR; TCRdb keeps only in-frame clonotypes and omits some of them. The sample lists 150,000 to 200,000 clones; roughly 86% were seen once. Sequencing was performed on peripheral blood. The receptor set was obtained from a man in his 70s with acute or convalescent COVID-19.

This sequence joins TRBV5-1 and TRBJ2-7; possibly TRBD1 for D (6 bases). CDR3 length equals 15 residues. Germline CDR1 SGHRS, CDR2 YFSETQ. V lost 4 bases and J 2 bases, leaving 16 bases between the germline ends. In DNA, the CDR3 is TGCGCCAGCAGCGAGACCCCGGGACACCCCTACGAGCAGTACTTC. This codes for CASSETPGHPYEQYF.

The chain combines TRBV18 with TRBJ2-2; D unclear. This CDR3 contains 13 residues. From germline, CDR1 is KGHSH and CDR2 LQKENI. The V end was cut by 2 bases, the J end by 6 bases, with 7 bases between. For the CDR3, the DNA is TGTGCCAGCTCACCAATCCCCGCCGGGGAGCTGTTTTTT. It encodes CASSPIPAGELFF.

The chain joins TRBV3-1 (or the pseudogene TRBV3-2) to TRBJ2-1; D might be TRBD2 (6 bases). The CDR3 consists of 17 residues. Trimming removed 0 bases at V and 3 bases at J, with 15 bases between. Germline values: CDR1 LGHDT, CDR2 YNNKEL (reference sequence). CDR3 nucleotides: TGTGCCAGCAGCCAAGATGTATTCGGCGGGAACTACAATGAGCAGTTCTTC. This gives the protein CASSQDVFGGNYNEQFF.

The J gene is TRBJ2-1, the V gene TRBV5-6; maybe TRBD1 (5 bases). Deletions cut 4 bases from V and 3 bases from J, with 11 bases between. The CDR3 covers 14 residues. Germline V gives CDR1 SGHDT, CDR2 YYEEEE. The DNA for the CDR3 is TGTGCCAGCAGCGTTACGACAGACTACAATGAGCAGTTCTTC. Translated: CASSVTTDYNEQFF.

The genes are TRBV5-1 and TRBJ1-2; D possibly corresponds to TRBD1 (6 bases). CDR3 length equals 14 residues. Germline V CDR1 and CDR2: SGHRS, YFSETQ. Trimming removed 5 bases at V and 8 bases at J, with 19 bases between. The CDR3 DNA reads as TGCGCCAGCAGTCCTGATACAGGGTATCCGGGCTACACCTTC. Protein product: CASSPDTGYPGYTF. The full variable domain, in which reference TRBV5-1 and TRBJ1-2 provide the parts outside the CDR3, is KAGVTQTPRYLIKTRGQQVTLSCSPISGHRSVSWYQQTPGQGLQFLFEYFSETQRNKGNFPGRFSGRQFSNSRSEMNVSTLELGDSALYLCASSPDTGYPGYTFGSGTRLTVV.

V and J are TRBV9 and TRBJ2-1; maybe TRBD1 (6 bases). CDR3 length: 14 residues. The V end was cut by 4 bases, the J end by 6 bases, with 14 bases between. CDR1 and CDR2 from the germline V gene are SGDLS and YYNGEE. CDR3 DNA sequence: TGTGCCAGCAGCCTCACAGGGTATTCCAATGAGCAGTTCTTC. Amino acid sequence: CASSLTGYSNEQFF. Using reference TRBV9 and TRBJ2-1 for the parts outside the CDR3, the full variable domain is DSGVTQTPKHLITATGQRVTLRCSPRSGDLSVYWYQQSLDQGLQFLIQYYNGEERAKGNILERFSAQQFPDLHSELNLSSLELGDSALYFCASSLTGYSNEQFFGPGTRLTVL.

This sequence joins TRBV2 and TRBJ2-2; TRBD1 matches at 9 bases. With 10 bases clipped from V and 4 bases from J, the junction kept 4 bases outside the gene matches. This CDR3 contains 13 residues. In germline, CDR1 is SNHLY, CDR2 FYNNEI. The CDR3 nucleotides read TGTGCCACGGGACAGGGTTTCACCGGGGAGCTGTTTTTT. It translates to CATGQGFTGELFF.

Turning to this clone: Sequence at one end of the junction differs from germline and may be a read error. The CDR3: CASSFGSDQPQHF. CDR3 in DNA: TGTGCCAGCAGTTTCGGTAGCGATCAGCCCCAGCATTTT. The V gene is TRBV12-3 or TRBV12-4, the J gene TRBJ1-5, with no clear D. The CDR3 runs to 13 residues.

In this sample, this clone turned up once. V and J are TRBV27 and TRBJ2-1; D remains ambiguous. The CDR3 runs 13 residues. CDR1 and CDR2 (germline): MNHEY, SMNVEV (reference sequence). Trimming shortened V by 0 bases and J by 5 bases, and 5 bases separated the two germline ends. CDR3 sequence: CASSLSEDNEQFF. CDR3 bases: TGTGCCAGCAGTTTATCAGAGGACAATGAGCAGTTCTTC.

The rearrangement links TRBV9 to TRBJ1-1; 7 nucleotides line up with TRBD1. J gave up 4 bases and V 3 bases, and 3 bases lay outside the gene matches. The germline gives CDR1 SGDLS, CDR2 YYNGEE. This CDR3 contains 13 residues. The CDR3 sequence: CASSEGAGTEAFF. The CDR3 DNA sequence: TGTGCCAGCAGCGAGGGGGCGGGCACTGAAGCTTTCTTT.

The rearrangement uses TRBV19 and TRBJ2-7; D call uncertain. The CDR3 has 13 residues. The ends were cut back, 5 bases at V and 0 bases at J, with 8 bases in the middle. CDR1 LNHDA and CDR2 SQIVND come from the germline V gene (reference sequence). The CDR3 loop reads CASSWADSYEQYF. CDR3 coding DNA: TGTGCCAGTAGTTGGGCTGACTCCTACGAGCAGTACTTC.

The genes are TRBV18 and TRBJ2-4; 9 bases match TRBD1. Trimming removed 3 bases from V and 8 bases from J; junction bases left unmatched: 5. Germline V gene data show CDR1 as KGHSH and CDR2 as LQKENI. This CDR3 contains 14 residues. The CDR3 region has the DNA TGTGCCAGCTCACCCGGACAGGGGCTTGACATTCAGTACTTC. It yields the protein CASSPGQGLDIQYF.

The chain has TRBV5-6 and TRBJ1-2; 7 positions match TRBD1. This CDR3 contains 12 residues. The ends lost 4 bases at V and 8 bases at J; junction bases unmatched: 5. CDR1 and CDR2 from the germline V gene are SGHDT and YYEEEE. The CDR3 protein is CASSPRQGGYTF. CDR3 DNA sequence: TGTGCCAGCAGCCCTCGACAGGGCGGCTACACCTTC.

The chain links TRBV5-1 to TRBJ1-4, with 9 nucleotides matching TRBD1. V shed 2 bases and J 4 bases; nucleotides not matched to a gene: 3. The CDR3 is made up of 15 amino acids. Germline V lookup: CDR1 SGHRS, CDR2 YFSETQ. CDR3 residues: CASSFGTGLNEKLFF. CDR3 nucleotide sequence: TGCGCCAGCAGCTTCGGGACAGGGCTTAATGAAAAACTGTTTTTT.

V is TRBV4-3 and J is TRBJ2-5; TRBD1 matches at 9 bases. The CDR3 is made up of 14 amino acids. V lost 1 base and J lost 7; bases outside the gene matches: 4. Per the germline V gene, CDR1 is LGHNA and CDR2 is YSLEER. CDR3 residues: CASSQVGQGRTQYF. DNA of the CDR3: TGCGCCAGCAGCCAAGTTGGACAGGGGAGGACCCAGTACTTC.

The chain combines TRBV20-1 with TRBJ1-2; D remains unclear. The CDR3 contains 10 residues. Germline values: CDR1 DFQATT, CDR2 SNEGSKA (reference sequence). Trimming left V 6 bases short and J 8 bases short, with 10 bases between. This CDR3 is CSAMFQGYTF. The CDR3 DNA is TGCAGTGCAATGTTTCAAGGCTACACCTTC.

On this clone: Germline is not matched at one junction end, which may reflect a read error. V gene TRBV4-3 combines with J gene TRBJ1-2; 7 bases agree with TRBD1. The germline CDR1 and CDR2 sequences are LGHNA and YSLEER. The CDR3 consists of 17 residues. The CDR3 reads CASSQALTGVENSGYTF. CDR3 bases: TGCGCCAGCAGCCAAGCGTTAACAGGGGTTGAGAACTCTGGCTACACCTTC.

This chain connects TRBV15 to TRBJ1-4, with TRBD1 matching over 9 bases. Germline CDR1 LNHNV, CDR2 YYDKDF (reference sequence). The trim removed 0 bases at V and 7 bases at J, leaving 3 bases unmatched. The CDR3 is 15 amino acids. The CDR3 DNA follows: TGTGCCACCAGCAGAGATAGGGGACAGGGTGAAAAACTGTTTTTT. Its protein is CATSRDRGQGEKLFF.

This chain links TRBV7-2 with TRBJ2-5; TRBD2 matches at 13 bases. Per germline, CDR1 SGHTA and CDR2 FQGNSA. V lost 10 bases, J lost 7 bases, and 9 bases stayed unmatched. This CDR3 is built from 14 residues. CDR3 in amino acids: CATGTSGAMVTQYF. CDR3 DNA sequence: TGTGCCACCGGGACTAGCGGGGCCATGGTGACCCAGTACTTC.

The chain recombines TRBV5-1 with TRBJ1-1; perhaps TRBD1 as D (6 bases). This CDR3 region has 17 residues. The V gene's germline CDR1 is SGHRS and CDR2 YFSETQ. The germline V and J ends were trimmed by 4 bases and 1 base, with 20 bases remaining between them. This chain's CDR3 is CASSLSQGEGQNTEAFF. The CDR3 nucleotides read TGCGCCAGCAGCCTTTCACAGGGTGAGGGGCAGAACACTGAAGCTTTCTTT.

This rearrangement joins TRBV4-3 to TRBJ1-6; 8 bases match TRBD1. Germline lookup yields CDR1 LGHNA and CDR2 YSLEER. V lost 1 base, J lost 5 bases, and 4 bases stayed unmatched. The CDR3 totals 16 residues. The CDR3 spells CASSQGDRFDNSPLHF. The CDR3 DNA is TGCGCCAGCAGCCAAGGGGACAGGTTCGATAATTCACCCCTCCACTTT.

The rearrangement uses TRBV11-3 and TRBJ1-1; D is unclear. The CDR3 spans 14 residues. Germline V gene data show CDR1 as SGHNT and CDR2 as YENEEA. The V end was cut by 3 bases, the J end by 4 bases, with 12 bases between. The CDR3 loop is CASSLGGPGTEAFF. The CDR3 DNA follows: TGTGCCAGCAGCTTGGGAGGACCGGGCACTGAAGCTTTCTTT.

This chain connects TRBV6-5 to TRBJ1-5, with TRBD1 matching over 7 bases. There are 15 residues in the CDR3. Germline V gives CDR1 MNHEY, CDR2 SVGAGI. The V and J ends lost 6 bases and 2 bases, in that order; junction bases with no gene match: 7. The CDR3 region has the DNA TGTGCCAGCAGGTGGACAGGAGAAGGCAATCAGCCCCAGCATTTT. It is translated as CASRWTGEGNQPQHF.